Below, 25 T cell receptor beta chains from the same sample are listed, as sequenced in a study of T cells in Graves' hyperthyroidism and ophthalmopathy. TCR beta CDR3 region amplification was performed from RNA transcripts. The TCR CDR3 was amplified in a first-round RT-PCR using the HTBI primer set. TCRdb reprocessed the multiplex PCR reads with MiXCR, giving one entry per CDR3 protein. This sample yields hundreds of thousands of distinct CDR3 sequences, of which around 38% are seen a single time; 8.9% belongs to the top ten. Sequencing was performed on blood. These receptors originate from a man aged 18 to 30 with Graves' hyperthyroidism.

The count of this clonotype is one. Being one base from a much bigger clone, this may be a read error. The chain couples TRBV5-4 to TRBJ1-2; 8 bases are a match to TRBD1. Germline V gives CDR1 SGHNT, CDR2 YYREEE (reference sequence). The CDR3 is 13 residues long. V dropped 2 bases and J dropped 7; count of bases not matched to a gene: 4. CDR3 region: CASSFPGGGGYTF. Here the CDR3 DNA reads TGTGCCAGCAGCTTCCCAGGGGGCGGTGGCTACACCTTC.

This clonotype has a count of ten or more. The V gene is TRBV13, the J gene TRBJ1-6; no clear D gene. Trimming pared 5 bases from V and 6 bases from J, leaving 11 bases between. This CDR3 has 14 residues. The germline CDR1 and CDR2 sequences are PRHDT and FYEKMQ (reference sequence). The CDR3 reads CASSVRALNSPLHF. As DNA, the CDR3 is TGTGCCAGCAGCGTCCGGGCCCTTAATTCACCCCTCCACTTT. Using reference TRBV13 and TRBJ1-6 for the parts outside the CDR3, the full variable domain is AAGVIQSPRHLIKEKRETATLKCYPIPRHDTVYWYQQGPGQDPQFLISFYEKMQSDKGSIPDRFSAQQFSDYHSELNMSSLELGDSALYFCASSVRALNSPLHFGNGTRLTVT.

This clonotype turned up a few times. J is TRBJ2-7 and V is TRBV6-5; no definite D call. Between the trimmed V and J ends, which lost 5 bases and 2 bases, there was a span of 16 bases. This CDR3 contains 15 residues. The germline CDR1 and CDR2 sequences are MNHEY and SVGAGI. The CDR3 nucleotides are TGTGCCAGCAGTACCGGTCGAAGGGTGGCCTACGAGCAGTACTTC. This translates into CASSTGRRVAYEQYF.

In this sample, this clonotype turned up a few times. This chain connects TRBV7-2 to TRBJ2-7; 7 bases line up with TRBD1. The germline gives CDR1 SGHTA, CDR2 FQGNSA. There are 15 residues in the CDR3. V lost 3 bases and J lost 3; bases outside the gene matches: 8. The DNA for the CDR3 is TGTGCCAGCAGCTTCGTTGGACAGGTAGGCTACGAGCAGTACTTC. It yields the protein CASSFVGQVGYEQYF.

This clonotype was picked up many times. V usage is TRBV7-9 and J usage is TRBJ2-7, with unresolved D. The ends were cut back, 5 bases at V and 5 bases at J, with 13 bases in the middle. From germline, CDR1 is SEHNR and CDR2 FQNEAQ (reference sequence). The CDR3 contains 13 residues. CDR3 sequence (DNA): TGTGCCAGCAGCCCAACGGGTTTAGACGAGCAGTACTTC. It is translated as CASSPTGLDEQYF.

The sample holds one count of this clonotype. This rearrangement joins TRBV10-3 to TRBJ1-2, with D maybe TRBD1 (5 bases). The germline V and J ends were trimmed by 0 bases and 4 bases, with 6 bases remaining between them. This CDR3 region has 13 residues. Germline CDR1 and CDR2: ENHRY and SYGVKD. The CDR3 here is CAISESGGYGYTF. In DNA, the CDR3 is TGTGCCATCAGTGAGTCGGGGGGCTATGGCTACACCTTC.

This clonotype showed up many times. The chain uses TRBV19 and TRBJ1-1; D gene ambiguous. The CDR3 sequence is 11 residues long. Germline CDR1 and CDR2: LNHDA and SQIVND (reference sequence). The V and J ends lost 4 bases and 4 bases respectively, with 4 bases between them. The CDR3, as DNA: TGTGCCAGTAGTACTCGCACTGAAGCTTTCTTT. Amino acid sequence: CASSTRTEAFF.

CDR3 nucleotide sequence: TGTGCCAGCACTAGCCCGAGCGCCGGCGAGCAGTACTTC. Protein sequence: CASTSPSAGEQYF. This rearrangement joins TRBV6-5 to TRBJ2-7; D is perhaps TRBD2 (5 bases). CDR1 and CDR2 from the germline V gene are MNHEY and SVGAGI. Deletions cut 7 bases from V and 6 bases from J, with 16 bases between. The CDR3 covers 13 residues.

The chain has TRBV6-6 and TRBJ1-1; weak D call: TRBD1 (5 bases). The length of the CDR3 is 13 residues. CDR1 and CDR2 from the germline V gene are MNHNY and SVGAGI (reference sequence). V was shortened by 6 bases and J by 8 bases, with 16 bases between the two germline ends. In DNA, the CDR3 is TGTGCCAGCAGATCGGGGGACTCGCTAGAAGCTTTCTTT. Translated: CASRSGDSLEAFF.

The chain couples TRBV6-5 to TRBJ2-2; 9 bases are shared with TRBD2. V lost 0 bases to trimming and J lost 4 bases; unmatched junction nucleotides: 6. CDR1 is MNHEY and CDR2 is SVGAGI in the germline V gene. There are 17 residues in the CDR3. The CDR3 coding sequence is TGTGCCAGCAGTTACTCGTCCAAGCGGGAGGTCACCGGGGAGCTGTTTTTT. This sequence encodes CASSYSSKREVTGELFF.

The chain is built from TRBV6-5 and TRBJ1-5; possible D gene TRBD1, 6 bases. Trimming cost V 2 bases and J 2 bases, with 10 bases left between them. Looked up from germline, CDR1 is MNHEY and CDR2 is SVGAGI. The CDR3 has 15 residues. Written as DNA, the CDR3 is TGTGCCAGCAGTTACGACAGGTCGGGCAATCAGCCCCAGCATTTT. Protein: CASSYDRSGNQPQHF.

This chain joins TRBV7-9 and TRBJ2-7; 7 positions match TRBD2. Germline loops: CDR1 SEHNR, CDR2 FQNEAQ (reference sequence). The CDR3 consists of 16 residues. Trimming cost V 3 bases and J 2 bases; bases outside gene matches: 10. CDR3 nucleotide sequence: TGTGCCAGCAGCTTGGGAGGGATCGATCTTCCCTACGAGCAGTACTTC. It translates to CASSLGGIDLPYEQYF.

This clonotype was picked up a small number of times. CDR3 in amino acids: CASSVRDSMYQETQYF. The DNA for the CDR3 is TGTGCCAGCAGCGTGCGGGACTCTATGTACCAAGAGACCCAGTACTTC. V and J are TRBV9 and TRBJ2-5, with D tentatively TRBD2 (6 bases). The V gene lost 2 bases and the J gene lost 0 bases, with 14 bases spanning the gap. Germline V gives CDR1 SGDLS, CDR2 YYNGEE. The CDR3 has 16 amino acids.

The chain recombines TRBV7-4 with TRBJ2-7, with 8 bases lining up with TRBD2. Germline assignment: CDR1 SGHVT and CDR2 SQSDAQ. The V segment lost 4 bases and the J segment 2 bases; nucleotides outside the gene matches: 10. The CDR3 contains 16 residues. CDR3 residues: CASSSRGGGGTYEQYF. CDR3 DNA: TGTGCCAGCAGCTCACGGGGGGGAGGGGGGACCTACGAGCAGTACTTC.

In this sample, this clonotype turned up many times. V and J are TRBV7-2 and TRBJ1-4; D is ambiguous. The CDR3 consists of 13 residues. Germline loops: CDR1 SGHTA, CDR2 FQGNSA. V was pared by 1 base and J by 8 bases, with 8 bases between. This chain's CDR3 is CASSLGAREKLFF. CDR3 DNA sequence: TGTGCCAGCAGCTTAGGGGCCCGGGAAAAACTGTTTTTT.

With respect to this clonotype: At one boundary the junction diverges from the germline segment, which might be a read error. The J gene is TRBJ2-2, the V gene TRBV15; 8 bases agree with TRBD2. CDR1 and CDR2 from the germline V gene are LNHNV and YYDKDF (reference sequence). The CDR3 spans 17 residues. In DNA, the CDR3 is TGTGTCACCAGCAGGGAACCGACTAGCGATGACACCGGGGAGCTGTTTTTT. Translating it yields CVTSREPTSDDTGELFF.

The CDR3: CASSWEVPSDEQYF. In nucleotides, the CDR3 is TGTGCCAGCAGCTGGGAGGTGCCCTCAGACGAGCAGTACTTC. The V gene is TRBV7-2, the J gene TRBJ2-7, with D perhaps matching TRBD2 (6 bases). The CDR3 is 14 amino acids. Trimming removed 4 bases at V and 5 bases at J, with 15 bases between. Germline-derived CDR1 and CDR2 are SGHTA and FQGNSA.

The genes are TRBV25-1 and TRBJ2-2; TRBD2 aligns across 10 bases. Germline V gene sequence: CDR1 MGHDK, CDR2 SYGVNS. This CDR3 contains 17 residues. The V and J ends lost 5 bases and 5 bases, in that order; junction bases with no gene match: 11. The CDR3, as DNA: TGTGCCAGCAGTTACTCGGCGGGGACTAGCGTAACCGGGGAGCTGTTTTTT. It is translated as CASSYSAGTSVTGELFF.

On this clonotype: Without the conserved terminal phenylalanine or tryptophan, this CDR3 likely stems from a read error. It is unclear where the CDR3 begins or ends on the DNA, so no DNA is shown, and the CDR3 is as TCRdb lists it. The rearrangement links TRBV7-9 to TRBJ2-6; TRBD1, the table's D call, lacks a check against the DNA. The CDR3 is 11 amino acids long, termini counted. CDR1 SEHNR and CDR2 FQNEAQ come from the germline V gene (reference sequence). The CDR3 reads CASSLVRTGSS.

Concerning this clonotype itself: A much larger clone sits a single nucleotide away, making a read error possible. V is TRBV12-3 or TRBV12-4 and J is TRBJ1-1; perhaps TRBD1 as D (6 bases). With 6 bases removed from V and 4 bases from J, the gap between germline ends came to 12 bases. The CDR3 is 13 amino acids. The CDR3 coding sequence is TGTGCCAGCAGCTTCGACAGGAGCACTGAAGCTTTCTTT. Translated: CASSFDRSTEAFF.

V and J are TRBV11-2 and TRBJ2-7; maybe TRBD2 (6 bases). Per germline, CDR1 SGHAT and CDR2 FQNNGV. The CDR3 consists of 15 residues. The V and J ends lost 5 bases and 0 bases respectively, with 14 bases between them. CDR3 amino acids: CASSREGLPSYEQYF. As DNA, the CDR3 is TGTGCCAGCAGCAGAGAGGGACTCCCCTCCTACGAGCAGTACTTC.

This clonotype has a handful of counts. The chain couples TRBV9 to TRBJ1-2, with 8 bases identical to TRBD1. The CDR3 extends over 16 amino acids. V was pared by 5 bases and J by 2 bases, with 11 bases of the junction left unmatched. Germline CDR1 and CDR2: SGDLS and YYNGEE. CDR3 DNA: TGTGCCAGCAGTGTCCGACAGGGGAAGGCGAACTATGGCTACACCTTC. It codes for CASSVRQGKANYGYTF. Filled out from reference TRBV9 and TRBJ1-2, the complete variable domain reads DSGVTQTPKHLITATGQRVTLRCSPRSGDLSVYWYQQSLDQGLQFLIQYYNGEERAKGNILERFSAQQFPDLHSELNLSSLELGDSALYFCASSVRQGKANYGYTFGSGTRLTVV.

V usage is TRBV15 and J usage is TRBJ1-2; D not resolved. V lost 2 bases, J lost 0 bases, and 13 bases lay in between. The length of the CDR3 is 16 residues. From germline, CDR1 is LNHNV and CDR2 YYDKDF (reference sequence). The CDR3: CATSRTLRSTNYGYTF. CDR3 sequence (DNA): TGTGCCACCAGCAGAACTCTCCGGAGCACTAACTATGGCTACACCTTC.

The V gene is TRBV20-1, the J gene TRBJ1-2; no definite D call. CDR1 DFQATT and CDR2 SNEGSKA come from the germline V gene (reference sequence). V was shortened by 4 bases and J by 6 bases, with 18 bases between the two germline ends. This CDR3 spans 14 amino acids. CDR3 bases: TGCAGTGCTATAGATCGAGGGCAACCGAATGGCTACACCTTC. Its translation is CSAIDRGQPNGYTF.

The chain has TRBV12-3 or TRBV12-4 and TRBJ1-1; D remains unclear. V was clipped by 5 bases and J by 5 bases, with 15 bases between them. The CDR3 sequence is 14 residues long. The CDR3 protein is CASSLPREGTEAFF. CDR3 DNA sequence: TGTGCCAGCAGTCTGCCGAGGGAGGGAACTGAAGCTTTCTTT.